This T cell receptor beta chain comes out of a study of OX40 agonist ivuxolimab in advanced cancers. Autoimmune disease history or systemic immunosuppression disqualified patients. Data came from immunoSEQ multiplex PCR; TCRdb stores just in-frame clones and leaves some out. The sample holds roughly 53,000 clones, 70% to 90% seen once. Germline lookup yields CDR1 MNHNY and CDR2 SVGAGI (reference sequence). The V end lost 6 bases, the J end lost 4 bases, and 18 bases lay between the germline ends. This CDR3 has 15 amino acids. This specimen consisted of CD4+ or CD8+ T cells sorted from blood, obtained in a trial of the OX40 agonist ivuxolimab. This receptor was taken from an adult with an advanced solid tumor such as melanoma, head and neck, liver or kidney cancer. The chain carries TRBV6-6 and TRBJ1-2; weak D call: TRBD1 (6 bases). CDR3 DNA sequence: TGTGCCAGCAGAGAACCGGGACACCGCGTCTATGGCTACACCTTC. It is translated as CASREPGHRVYGYTF.